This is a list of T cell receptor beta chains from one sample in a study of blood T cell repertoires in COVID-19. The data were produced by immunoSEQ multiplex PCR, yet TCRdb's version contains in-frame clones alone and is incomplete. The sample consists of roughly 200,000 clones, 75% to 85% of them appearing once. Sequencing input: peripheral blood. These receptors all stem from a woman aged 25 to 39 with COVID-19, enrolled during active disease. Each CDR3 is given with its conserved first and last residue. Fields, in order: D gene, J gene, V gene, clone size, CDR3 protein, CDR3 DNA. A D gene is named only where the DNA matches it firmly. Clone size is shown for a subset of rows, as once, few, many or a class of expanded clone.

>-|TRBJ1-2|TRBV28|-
CASSLFTNNYGYTF
TGTGCCAGCAGTTTATTCACAAATAACTATGGCTACACCTTC
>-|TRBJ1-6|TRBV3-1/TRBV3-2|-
CASSQVFFGEVRNSPLHF
TGTGCCAGCAGCCAAGTTTTTTTCGGGGAAGTACGGAATTCACCCCTCCACTTT
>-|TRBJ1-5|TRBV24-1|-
CATSQGSNQPQHF
TGTGCCACCAGTCAGGGTAGTAATCAGCCCCAGCATTTT
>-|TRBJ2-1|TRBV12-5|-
CASGSPGVQSNEQFF
TGTGCTAGTGGTTCGCCAGGGGTCCAATCCAATGAGCAGTTCTTC
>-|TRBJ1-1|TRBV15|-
CATSLGQGLEAFF
TGTGCCACCAGCCTAGGGCAGGGGCTTGAAGCTTTCTTT
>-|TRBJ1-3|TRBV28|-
CASSLQSSGNTIYF
TGTGCCAGCAGTCTACAGAGCTCTGGAAACACCATATATTTT
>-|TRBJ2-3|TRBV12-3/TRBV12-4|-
CASRSDSSQYF
TGTGCCAGCAGATCGGACTCGTCGCAGTATTTT
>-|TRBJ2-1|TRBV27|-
CASSLLGPYNEQFF
TGTGCCAGCAGTTTACTGGGCCCCTACAATGAGCAGTTCTTC
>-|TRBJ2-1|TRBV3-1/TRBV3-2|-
CASSRGGVDYNEQFF
TGTGCCAGCAGCCGAGGCGGGGTTGACTACAATGAGCAGTTCTTC
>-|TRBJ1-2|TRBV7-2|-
CASSPQRSGGYTF
TGTGCCAGCAGCCCCCAGAGGTCGGGTGGCTACACCTTC
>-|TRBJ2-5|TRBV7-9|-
CASSLATGYETQYF
TGTGCCAGCAGCTTAGCCACAGGGTACGAGACCCAGTACTTC
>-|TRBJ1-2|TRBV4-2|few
CASSQDRGHYYGYTF
TGTGCCAGCAGCCAAGATCGGGGACACTACTATGGCTACACCTTC
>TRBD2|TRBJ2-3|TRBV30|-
CAWSVPWREQGTDTQYF
TGTGCCTGGAGTGTTCCCTGGCGGGAGCAGGGCACAGATACGCAGTATTTT
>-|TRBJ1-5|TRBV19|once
CASSQGLGNQPQHF
TGTGCCAGTAGTCAGGGGTTGGGCAATCAGCCCCAGCATTTT
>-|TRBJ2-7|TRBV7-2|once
CASSFYRDEQYF
TGTGCCAGCAGCTTTTATCGTGACGAGCAGTACTTC
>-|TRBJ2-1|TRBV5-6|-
CASSFLGEQFF
TGTGCCAGCAGCTTCCTAGGTGAGCAGTTCTTC
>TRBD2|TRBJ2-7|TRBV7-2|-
CASSVRSGGDYEQYF
TGTGCCAGCAGCGTAAGGAGCGGGGGGGACTACGAGCAGTACTTC
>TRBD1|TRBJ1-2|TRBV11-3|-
CASSRQGLRDRGNYGYTF
TGTGCCAGCAGCCGTCAAGGGTTGAGGGACAGGGGTAACTATGGCTACACCTTC
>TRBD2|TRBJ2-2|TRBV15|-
CATSRVRGRNPTGELFF
TGTGCCACCAGCAGAGTGCGGGGGAGGAACCCCACCGGGGAGCTGTTTTTT
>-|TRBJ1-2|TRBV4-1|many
CASSQEMRNYGYTF
TGCGCCAGCAGCCAAGAGATGCGGAACTATGGCTACACCTTC
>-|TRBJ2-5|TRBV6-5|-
CASSPRASSETQYF
TGTGCCAGCAGTCCAAGGGCTAGCTCGGAGACCCAGTACTTC
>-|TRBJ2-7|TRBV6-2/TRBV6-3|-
CASSYSFRREDSYEQYF
TGTGCCAGCAGTTACTCTTTCCGGAGGGAAGACTCCTACGAGCAGTACTTC
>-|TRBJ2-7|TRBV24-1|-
CATSGSPRPNEQYF
TGTGCCACCAGTGGGTCCCCTCGCCCTAACGAGCAGTACTTC
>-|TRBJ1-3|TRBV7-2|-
CASRAAKDGNTIYF
TGTGCCAGCAGGGCGGCCAAAGATGGAAACACCATATATTTT
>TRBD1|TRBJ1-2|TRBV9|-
CASSLGTVANYGYTF
TGTGCCAGCAGCTTAGGGACAGTAGCTAACTATGGCTACACCTTC
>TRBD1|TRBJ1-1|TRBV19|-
CASSTAGGWMNTEAFF
TGTGCCAGTAGTACAGCAGGGGGATGGATGAACACTGAAGCTTTCTTT
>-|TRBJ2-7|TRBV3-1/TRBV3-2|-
CASSQGSDTFYEQYF
TGTGCCAGCAGCCAAGGCTCAGACACCTTCTACGAGCAGTACTTC
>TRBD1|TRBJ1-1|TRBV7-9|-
CASKIRQGDGEAFF
TGTGCCAGCAAGATCCGACAGGGGGATGGTGAAGCTTTCTTT
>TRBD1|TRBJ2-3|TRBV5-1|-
CASRLGQGGTDTQYF
TGCGCCAGCAGACTGGGACAGGGAGGGACAGATACGCAGTATTTT
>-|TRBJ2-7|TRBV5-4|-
CASSFVVSEDEQYF
TGTGCCAGCAGCTTTGTTGTCTCCGAGGACGAGCAGTACTTC
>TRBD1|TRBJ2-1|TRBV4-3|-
CASSQERGPYEQFF
TGCGCCAGCAGCCAAGAGAGGGGGCCCTATGAGCAGTTCTTC
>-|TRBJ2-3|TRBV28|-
CASSYGDRSTDTQYF
TGTGCCAGCAGTTACGGTGACAGAAGCACAGATACGCAGTATTTT
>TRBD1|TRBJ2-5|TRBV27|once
CASSFAGQGRETQYF
TGTGCCAGCAGTTTCGCCGGACAGGGGCGAGAGACCCAGTACTTC
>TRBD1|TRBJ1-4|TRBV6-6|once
CASSRRDRGRLTNEKLFF
TGTGCCAGCAGTCGCCGGGACAGGGGGCGACTAACTAATGAAAAACTGTTTTTT
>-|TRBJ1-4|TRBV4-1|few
CASSLGLTNEKLFF
TGCGCCAGCAGTCTGGGGCTAACTAATGAAAAACTGTTTTTT
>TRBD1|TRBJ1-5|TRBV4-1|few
CASGSTGQGIWKPQHF
TGCGCCAGCGGATCCACCGGACAGGGAATTTGGAAGCCCCAGCATTTT
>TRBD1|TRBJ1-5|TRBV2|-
CASSKDRGVLLQHF
TGTGCCAGCAGTAAAGACAGGGGCGTCCTACTCCAGCATTTT
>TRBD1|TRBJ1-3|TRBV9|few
CASEQGSSGNTIYF
TGTGCCAGCGAACAGGGGTCTTCTGGAAACACCATATATTTT
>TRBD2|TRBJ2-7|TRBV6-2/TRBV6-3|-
CASSRTGLAGSEQYF
TGTGCCAGCAGTAGAACGGGACTAGCGGGTTCCGAGCAGTACTTC
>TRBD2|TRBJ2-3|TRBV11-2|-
CASSPVVLAGDLNTQYF
TGTGCCAGCAGCCCAGTAGTACTAGCGGGGGACCTGAACACGCAGTATTTT